These 3 T cell receptor beta chains came from one sample sequenced in a study of a mutant IDH1 vaccine in newly diagnosed glioma (dated by TCRdb to the early 2020s). This sample's time point label indicates: week 11, during vaccination. Each vaccine dose, consisting of 300 ug of a 20-mer mutant IDH1 peptide in Montanide, was administered subcutaneously with topical imiquimod. Library method: the immunoSEQ multiplex PCR assay. TCRdb retrieved this table from immuneACCESS and kept in-frame rearrangements only. Not all clones are present; in checked studies, unresolved V genes account for under half, and no reason is known for the remainder. For this sample there are some 23,000 clones; roughly 72% appear just once. Approximately 11% of the sample goes to the ten largest clones. No cognate antigen is known for these TCRs. Here the sequenced sample was peripheral blood mononuclear cells (PBMCs), taken from a glioma patient whose treatment included an IDH1 peptide vaccine. Receptors were obtained from a man aged 18 to 35 with glioma. Some clones in this sample may be carry-over from other donors' samples.

The chain carries TRBV6-5 and TRBJ2-5; D is perhaps TRBD2 (5 bases). The CDR3 has 15 amino acids. The germline V gene has CDR1 MNHEY and CDR2 SVGAGI. V was trimmed by 7 bases and J by 1 base, leaving 16 bases between them. The CDR3 coding sequence is TGTGCCAGCACTTTACAACGGGATACCCAAGAGACCCAGTACTTC. Encoded protein: CASTLQRDTQETQYF.

The chain uses TRBV11-2 and TRBJ2-5; D call uncertain. The CDR3 totals 13 residues. The V and J ends lost 3 bases and 1 base respectively, with 6 bases between them. The germline V gene encodes CDR1 SGHAT and CDR2 FQNNGV. CDR3 in amino acids: CASSFSTQETQYF. The CDR3 bases are TGTGCCAGCAGCTTCTCTACCCAAGAGACCCAGTACTTC.

The chain recombines TRBV7-9 with TRBJ2-7; weak D call: TRBD1 (6 bases). Trimming cost V 3 bases and J 2 bases, with 11 bases left between them. CDR3 size: 14 residues. From germline, CDR1 is SEHNR and CDR2 FQNEAQ (reference sequence). CDR3 in amino acids: CASSFLQGPYEQYF. The CDR3 DNA follows: TGTGCCAGCAGCTTTCTACAGGGACCCTACGAGCAGTACTTC.